This T cell receptor (beta chain) appears in the sequencing data of a study of radiation and T cells in renal cell carcinoma. Study-wide points: No pretreatment tumor biopsies were available for baseline clonotypes.

J lost 7 bases, V lost 2 bases, and 4 bases had no gene match. Germline V CDR1 and CDR2: LNHDA, SQIVND (reference sequence). This CDR3 is 16 amino acids long. Time point defined: blood 4 weeks post-SBRT, at nephrectomy. As to treatment: 15 Gy SBRT to primary tumor, nephrectomy 4 weeks later. Nephrectomy followed 15 Gy stereotactic body radiation by 4 weeks. About this clone itself: Its antigen is not identified.

The assay was immunoSEQ multiplex PCR, and TCRdb's table has in-frame clones only and misses some. The sample lists about 62,000 clones; 60% to 85% were seen once. This clonotype was obtained from a man aged 60 to 75 with renal cell carcinoma. The input for sequencing was blood, taken from a patient whose treatment included radiotherapy and nephrectomy. The V and J genes are TRBV19 and TRBJ2-1, with TRBD2 matching 14 bases. This chain's CDR3 is CASSILGLAGDNEQFF. The CDR3 nucleotides read TGTGCCAGTAGTATATTGGGACTAGCGGGGGATAATGAGCAGTTCTTC.